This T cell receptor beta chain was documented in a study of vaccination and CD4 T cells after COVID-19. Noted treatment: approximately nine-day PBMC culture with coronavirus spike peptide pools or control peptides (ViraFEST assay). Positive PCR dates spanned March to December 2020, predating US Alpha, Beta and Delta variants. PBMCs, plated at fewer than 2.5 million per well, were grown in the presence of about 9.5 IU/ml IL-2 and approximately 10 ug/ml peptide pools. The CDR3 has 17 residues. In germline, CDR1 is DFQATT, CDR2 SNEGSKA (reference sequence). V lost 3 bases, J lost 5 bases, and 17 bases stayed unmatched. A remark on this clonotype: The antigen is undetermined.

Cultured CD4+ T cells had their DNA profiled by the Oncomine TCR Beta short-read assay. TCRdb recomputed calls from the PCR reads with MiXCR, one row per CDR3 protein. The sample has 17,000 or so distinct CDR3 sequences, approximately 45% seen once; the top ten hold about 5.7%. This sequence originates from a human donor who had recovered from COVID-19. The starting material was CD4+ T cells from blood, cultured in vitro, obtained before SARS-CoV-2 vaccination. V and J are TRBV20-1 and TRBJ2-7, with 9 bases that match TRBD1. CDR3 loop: CSARGFSARQGGHEQYF. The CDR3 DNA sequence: TGCAGTGCTAGGGGCTTTTCAGCCCGACAGGGGGGCCACGAGCAGTACTTC.